This entry lists 20 T cell receptor beta chains sequenced from one sample in a study of cytomegalovirus exposure and HLA in healthy donors. PCR used 60 Vbeta primers and 13 Jbeta primers. Only in-frame clones appear in the TCRdb table, and some are missing; sequencing was by immunoSEQ multiplex PCR. The sample records 85,000 to 130,000 clones, 78% being singletons. Sample: PBMCs. The source of these receptors is a woman in her thirties or forties in good health and CMV-seronegative.

The J gene is TRBJ2-7, the V gene TRBV27; weak D call: TRBD1 (6 bases). Germline CDR1 is MNHEY and CDR2 is SMNVEV (reference sequence). There are 13 residues in the CDR3. The V end was cut by 6 bases, the J end by 2 bases, with 11 bases between. CDR3 in amino acids: CASRPGHTYEQYF. The CDR3 DNA follows: TGTGCCAGCAGACCGGGACACACCTACGAGCAGTACTTC.

The rearrangement links TRBV5-4 to TRBJ2-1, with a possible D match to TRBD1 (6 bases). Germline V gives CDR1 SGHNT, CDR2 YYREEE (reference sequence). The CDR3 consists of 14 residues. The germline V and J ends were trimmed by 4 bases and 6 bases, with 14 bases remaining between them. The DNA for the CDR3 is TGTGCCAGCAGCCGTCCAGGGGCCTTCAATGAGCAGTTCTTC. It is translated as CASSRPGAFNEQFF.

The CDR3 is CASSQEGGGAEGGYEQYF. CDR3 coding DNA: TGCGCCAGCAGCCAAGAGGGAGGAGGGGCTGAAGGTGGTTACGAGCAGTACTTC. The rearrangement joins TRBV4-3 to TRBJ2-7; D is perhaps TRBD2 (6 bases). The germline V and J ends were trimmed by 0 bases and 4 bases, with 22 bases remaining between them. Germline V gene sequence: CDR1 LGHNA, CDR2 YSLEER. There are 18 residues in the CDR3.

The chain combines TRBV5-1 with TRBJ2-3; D ambiguous. The CDR3 totals 16 residues. V shed 0 bases and J shed 0 bases, with 11 bases lying between them. Germline lookup yields CDR1 SGHRS and CDR2 YFSETQ. The CDR3, as DNA: TGCGCCAGCAGCTTGGAAGGCGGTAGAAGCACAGATACGCAGTATTTT. Protein product: CASSLEGGRSTDTQYF.

The V call is TRBV27, the J call TRBJ2-7; 7 bases line up with TRBD2. The CDR3 is 13 residues long. The germline gives CDR1 MNHEY, CDR2 SMNVEV (reference sequence). After removal of 8 bases from V and 4 bases from J, the junction contained 8 bases not matched to a gene. The CDR3 DNA follows: TGTGCCAGCCGTGACACTAGCGATTACGAGCAGTACTTC. Translating gives CASRDTSDYEQYF.

In its sample, this clone was seen a few times. The V gene is TRBV4-1, the J gene TRBJ1-5; D is perhaps TRBD1 (6 bases). Per germline, CDR1 MGHRA and CDR2 YSYEKL. V gave up 3 bases and J gave up 4 bases, with 13 bases separating them. This CDR3 region has 15 residues. CDR3 in amino acids: CASSQGAGVNQPQHF. The DNA for the CDR3 is TGCGCCAGCAGCCAGGGAGCAGGGGTTAATCAGCCCCAGCATTTT.

This clone showed up just a few times. This chain uses TRBV10-3 with TRBJ2-5, with TRBD1 matching 9 bases. The CDR3 is 16 amino acids. Germline V gene data show CDR1 as ENHRY and CDR2 as SYGVKD. V lost 8 bases, J lost 0 bases, and 10 bases stayed unmatched. CDR3 residues: CAIGSPGTGYQETQYF. The CDR3 region has the DNA TGTGCCATCGGGTCCCCAGGGACAGGGTACCAAGAGACCCAGTACTTC.

The rearrangement uses TRBV9 and TRBJ2-2; 9 nucleotides agree with TRBD1. J lost 0 bases, V lost 3 bases, and 6 bases had no gene match. The germline gives CDR1 SGDLS, CDR2 YYNGEE. The CDR3 sequence is 17 residues long. The CDR3 spells CASSAHRDRANTGELFF. DNA for the CDR3: TGTGCCAGCAGCGCTCACCGGGACAGGGCGAACACCGGGGAGCTGTTTTTT.

This clone came up a few times. Here the CDR3 DNA reads TGTGCCAGCAGCCAGAGCGACAGATTTAACTATGGCTACACCTTC. Protein sequence: CASSQSDRFNYGYTF. This sequence joins TRBV7-3 and TRBJ1-2; TRBD1 might be the D (5 bases). The length of the CDR3 is 15 residues. Germline assignment: CDR1 SGHTA and CDR2 FQGTGA. Trimming left V 5 bases short and J 1 base short, with 14 bases between.

The chain couples TRBV11-2 to TRBJ2-2; the match to TRBD2 covers 10 bases. The CDR3 consists of 15 residues. Per the germline V gene, CDR1 is SGHAT and CDR2 is FQNNGV. Losses at the gene ends were 0 bases for V and 7 bases for J; bases not matched to a gene: 2. This CDR3 reads CASSLEPSGSGELFF. Written as DNA, the CDR3 is TGTGCCAGCAGCTTAGAGCCTAGCGGGAGCGGGGAGCTGTTTTTT.

In its sample, this clone was seen once. The CDR3 reads CASSFSGLVYNEQFF. Here the CDR3 DNA reads TGTGCCAGCAGTTTCTCGGGACTAGTCTACAATGAGCAGTTCTTC. The chain is built from TRBV28 and TRBJ2-1; 8 bases line up with TRBD2. V lost 3 bases and J lost 3; bases outside the gene matches: 4. Per germline, CDR1 MDHEN and CDR2 SYDVKM. This CDR3 spans 15 amino acids.

The chain carries TRBV9 and TRBJ2-1; unclear D gene. The V gene lost 0 bases and the J gene lost 12 bases, with 16 bases spanning the gap. Germline V CDR1 and CDR2: SGDLS, YYNGEE. CDR3 size: 14 residues. CDR3 in DNA: TGTGCCAGCAGCGTAGCGGCCCCTGGTGCAGGGCAGTTCTTC. Protein: CASSVAAPGAGQFF.

The chain recombines TRBV28 with TRBJ2-5, with 10 bases that match TRBD1. Matching the DNA end better, TRBJ2-7 makes the J call doubtful. The CDR3 totals 16 residues. Germline values: CDR1 MDHEN, CDR2 SYDVKM. In DNA form, the CDR3 reads TGTGCCAGCAGTTCGCCCCCCGGACAGGGGGGAGGCGAGCAGTACTTC. The encoded protein is CASSSPPGQGGGEQYF.

The chain uses TRBV7-3 and TRBJ2-2; D may be TRBD1 (5 bases). The V end was cut by 4 bases, the J end by 5 bases, with 11 bases between. The length of the CDR3 is 14 residues. Germline V lookup: CDR1 SGHTA, CDR2 FQGTGA. The CDR3 reads CASSYISGTGELFF. CDR3 nucleotides: TGTGCCAGCAGCTATATATCAGGGACCGGGGAGCTGTTTTTT.

The V and J genes are TRBV15 and TRBJ2-1; 7 nucleotides line up with TRBD2. The CDR3 consists of 15 residues. Losses at the gene ends were 8 bases for V and 7 bases for J; bases not matched to a gene: 14. The V gene's germline CDR1 is LNHNV and CDR2 YYDKDF (reference sequence). The CDR3 coding sequence is TGTGCCACCCCCGGGTCGGGAGGTATGGGTAATGAGCAGTTCTTC. Its translation: CATPGSGGMGNEQFF.

The V call is TRBV27, the J call TRBJ1-1; 8 bases map to TRBD1. There are 15 residues in the CDR3. Germline assignment: CDR1 MNHEY and CDR2 SMNVEV (reference sequence). V shed 2 bases, J shed 0 bases, and the junction held 2 bases outside the gene matches. This chain's CDR3 is CASSLKDRVNTEAFF. The CDR3 bases are TGTGCCAGCAGTTTAAAGGACAGGGTGAACACTGAAGCTTTCTTT.

The V call is TRBV7-9, the J call TRBJ2-1, with a possible D match to TRBD2 (5 bases). The CDR3 covers 15 residues. The V end was cut by 2 bases, the J end by 4 bases, with 12 bases between. The germline gives CDR1 SEHNR, CDR2 FQNEAQ (reference sequence). CDR3 in DNA: TGTGCCAGCAGCTTACGGGGAATAACTTACAATGAGCAGTTCTTC. This sequence encodes CASSLRGITYNEQFF. Combining the CDR3 with reference TRBV7-9 and TRBJ2-1 gives the whole variable domain DTGVSQNPRHKITKRGQNVTFRCDPISEHNRLYWYRQTLGQGPEFLTYFQNEAQLEKSRLLSDRFSAERPKGSFSTLEIQRTEQGDSAMYLCASSLRGITYNEQFFGPGTRLTVL.

Note on this clone: The sample has other DNA sequences that encode this CDR3 too. The chain combines TRBV5-4 with TRBJ2-7; D perhaps matches TRBD2 (6 bases). Germline lookup yields CDR1 SGHNT and CDR2 YYREEE (reference sequence). The CDR3 length is 11 residues. V was clipped by 4 bases and J by 7 bases, with 9 bases between them. CDR3 protein: CASSLAGEQYF. In DNA form, the CDR3 reads TGTGCCAGCAGCCTCGCGGGAGAGCAGTACTTC.

The chain combines TRBV28 with TRBJ2-7, with D unclear. CDR1 is MDHEN and CDR2 is SYDVKM in the germline V gene. V dropped 7 bases and J dropped 1 base, with 11 bases sitting between them. The CDR3 consists of 13 residues. The CDR3 nucleotides read TGTGCCAGCACAGACTCCAGTTCCTACGAGCAGTACTTC. As protein: CASTDSSSYEQYF.

The rearrangement links TRBV5-1 to TRBJ2-1, with 13 nucleotides matching TRBD2. Germline V CDR1 and CDR2: SGHRS, YFSETQ. The CDR3 is 16 amino acids. The trim removed 2 bases at V and 9 bases at J, leaving 8 bases unmatched. As DNA, the CDR3 is TGCGCCAGCAGCTTACCCGGACTAGCGGGAGCTGGTGAGCAGTTCTTC. Encoded protein: CASSLPGLAGAGEQFF.